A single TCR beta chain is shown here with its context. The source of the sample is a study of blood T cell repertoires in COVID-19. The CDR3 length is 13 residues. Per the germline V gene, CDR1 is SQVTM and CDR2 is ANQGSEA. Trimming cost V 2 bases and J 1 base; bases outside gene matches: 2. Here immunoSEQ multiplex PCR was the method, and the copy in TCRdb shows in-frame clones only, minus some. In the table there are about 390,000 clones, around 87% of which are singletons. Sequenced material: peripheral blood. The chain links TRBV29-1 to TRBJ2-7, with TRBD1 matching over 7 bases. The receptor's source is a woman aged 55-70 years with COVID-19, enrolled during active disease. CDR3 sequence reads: CSVERDSSYEQYF. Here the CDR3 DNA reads TGCAGCGTTGAAAGGGACAGTTCCTACGAGCAGTACTTC.